This TCR beta chain emerged from a study of CD8 T cells in ankylosing spondylitis. V was clipped by 4 bases and J by 2 bases, with 9 bases between them. This CDR3 is 14 amino acids long. Per the germline V gene, CDR1 is LNHDA and CDR2 is SQIVND (reference sequence). TCRdb redid the calling of the 5' RACE reads with MiXCR, one entry per CDR3 protein. Of roughly 700,000 distinct CDR3 sequences in the sample, around 20% were seen once. Whole-study findings and limits: Roughly eight highly homologous variants made up a TCR beta motif that seemed to typify ankylosing spondylitis blood.

This clonotype has only a few counts. Its antigen remains unknown. The chain links TRBV19 to TRBJ1-5; D gene unclear. Specimen: blood, either unsorted or a sorted T cell fraction (not recorded which). The receptor was derived from a male donor with ankylosing spondylitis. The CDR3 region is CASSTGLGNQPQHF. The DNA for the CDR3 is TGTGCCAGTAGTACCGGACTGGGCAATCAGCCCCAGCATTTT.